This T cell receptor (beta chain) was identified during a study of vaccination effects on CD4 cells after COVID-19 (dated by TCRdb to between 2021 and 2024). In the study overall: The ViraFEST assay stimulated PBMC with viral peptide pools and then used TCR sequencing to identify antigen-specific CD4+ T cell clonotypes by expansion. Altogether, some 11 COVID-19 convalescent patients and a few SARS-CoV-2-naive healthy vaccine recipients made up the full study. Across the study, the median time from the second dose to post-vaccine sampling was 72 days (range 14 to 241). SARS-CoV-2 spike-specific CD4+ TCR repertoires from before and after mRNA vaccination were compared in COVID-19 convalescent patients and in infection-naive vaccine recipients. The Oncomine TCR Beta short-read assay on an Illumina iSeq 100 was used to sequence cultures from other donors in the study. Around 2.1 million PBMC per well were cultured with about 9 ug/ml peptides in IMDM containing 5% human AB serum, 8.5 to 10 IU/ml IL-2 and gentamicin.

As to this clone: There is no known antigen for this receptor. No clone much larger than this one lies a single base away; base qualities are absent.

After about 9 days of culture, CD4+ T cells were isolated with the EasySep CD4+ T cell isolation kit. Participants received two doses of either the BNT162b2 or the mRNA-1273 mRNA SARS-CoV-2 vaccine. Healthy vaccine recipients had no prior SARS-CoV-2 infection, confirmed by negative nucleocapsid antibodies before and after vaccination. On days 3 and 7, half of the culture medium was replaced with fresh IL-2-containing medium. Unless noted otherwise, every peptide stimulation condition was grown in triplicate wells. PBMC were separated from whole blood using Ficoll-Paque Plus gradient centrifugation and were then either cryopreserved at -140C or used fresh. Genomic DNA was extracted from cultured CD4+ T cells with the QIAamp micro DNA kit. Trimming takes 5 bases from V and 7 bases from J, and the germline ends sit 20 bases apart. Reading the germline V gene gives CDR1 SGHDN and CDR2 FVKESK. The CDR3 numbers 15 residues from cysteine through phenylalanine. CDR3 DNA is the only sequence kept; it has 45 bases, read in frame from the first base.

The investigation overall reported the following: Both infection-induced and vaccine-induced clones contracted markedly at late post-vaccination timepoints, which is consistent with waning T cell responses. Among healthy vaccine recipients, nearly all vaccine-induced clones were SARS-CoV-2 mono-reactive, and just 1 of 255 was cross-reactive with common cold coronaviruses. The study was limited by a small number of convalescent patients and lacked early post-infection timepoints.

Receptors were amplified or captured by the immunoSEQ multiplex PCR assay. DNA from the cultured and isolated CD4+ T cells underwent TCR beta CDR3 sequencing. Per the source publication's procedure: Non-productive TCR sequences were removed, reads were trimmed to the CDR3 region, and CDR3s of at least 7 amino acids were retained. The MANAFEST web app was used to identify antigen-specific clonotypes by comparing expansion in peptide wells with expansion in reference cultures. To count as positive, a clone had to show expansion at FDR<0.05 compared with the reference and with all other wells, an odds ratio above 5, and a frequency above 0.1% in two replicate wells. A clonotype was called cross-reactive if it was significantly expanded both in SARS-CoV-2 spike wells and in at least one common cold coronavirus spike condition. Levenshtein distance calculated with the stringdist R package was used to assess CDR3 similarity, and unrooted trees were constructed with ape in R 3.6.1. What TCRdb holds here is the immuneACCESS table cut down to in-frame rearrangements. Part of the clones is not present; checked against another copy, under half of the missing clones reflect an unresolved V gene, and the others are unexplained. V and J calls and clone size come straight from that table; D and trimming were deduced from the DNA. This sample has about 57,000 clones in its table, and around 84% of those were observed once. The ten largest clones take up about 4.5% of the sample.

Here the chain combines TRBV14 and TRBJ2-5, and possibly TRBD2, on 6 matching bases. This receptor was taken from a human donor who received a COVID-19 vaccine. This material consisted of CD4+ T cells from PBMCs cultured without peptide, taken after COVID-19 vaccination. The nucleotide sequence is TGTGCCAGCAGCTTTCTAGCGCCCGGCGAAGGGACCCAGTACTTC. It encodes CASSFLAPGEGTQYF.